A selection of T cell receptor beta chains follows, all from one sample in a study of spatial heterogeneity in lung cancer. TCRdb re-called the 5' RACE reads with MiXCR, one entry per CDR3 protein. This sample has about 11,000 distinct CDR3 sequences; more than 15% occur once, and the top ten carry less than 65%. The sample here was PBMCs, taken at surgery. The receptor source for this set is a male donor with early-stage non-small cell lung cancer. The CDR3 runs from the conserved cysteine through the conserved F or W. The D gene is left open where the match is weak. Only some rows state a clone size, as once, few, many or a class for expanded clones.

D gene: TRBD2; clone size: many; V gene: TRBV12-5; J gene: TRBJ2-1; CDR3 protein: CASGLGSGSLNEQFF; CDR3 DNA: TGTGCTAGTGGTTTGGGTAGCGGGAGTTTAAATGAGCAGTTCTTC
D gene: TRBD1; clone size: few; V gene: TRBV7-6; J gene: TRBJ2-7; CDR3 protein: CASSLSIDRAVTAQHEQYF; CDR3 DNA: TGTGCCAGCAGCTTATCCATCGACAGGGCGGTAACAGCCCAACACGAGCAGTACTTC
D gene: -; clone size: few; V gene: TRBV28; J gene: TRBJ2-4; CDR3 protein: CASSLLAPMDIQYF; CDR3 DNA: TGTGCCAGCAGTTTATTGGCCCCTATGGACATTCAGTACTTC
D gene: TRBD1; clone size: many; V gene: TRBV6-1; J gene: TRBJ1-1; CDR3 protein: CASGQGNYYQLNTEAFF; CDR3 DNA: TGTGCCAGCGGACAGGGCAATTACTACCAGCTCAACACTGAAGCTTTCTTT
D gene: -; clone size: few; V gene: TRBV18; J gene: TRBJ1-6; CDR3 protein: CASSPGSPLHF; CDR3 DNA: TGTGCCAGCTCACCTGGATCACCCCTCCACTTT
D gene: -; clone size: many; V gene: TRBV11-2; J gene: TRBJ2-5; CDR3 protein: CASSSSGTSGETQYF; CDR3 DNA: TGTGCCAGCAGCTCATCCGGGACCTCGGGGGAGACCCAGTACTTC
D gene: TRBD2; clone size: medium-sized; V gene: TRBV6-2/TRBV6-3; J gene: TRBJ2-2; CDR3 protein: CASSTVPLSGGNTGELFF; CDR3 DNA: TGTGCCAGCAGTACAGTGCCTCTCAGCGGGGGGAACACCGGGGAGCTGTTTTTT
D gene: TRBD1; clone size: many; V gene: TRBV2; J gene: TRBJ2-5; CDR3 protein: CASSEIVGQGAEKETQYF; CDR3 DNA: TGTGCCAGCAGTGAAATTGTTGGACAGGGGGCGGAGAAAGAGACCCAGTACTTC
D gene: TRBD2; clone size: few; V gene: TRBV4-1; J gene: TRBJ2-4; CDR3 protein: CASSQGERAGARNIQYF; CDR3 DNA: TGCGCCAGCAGCCAAGGGGAGCGAGCGGGAGCGAGGAACATTCAGTACTTC
D gene: -; clone size: -; V gene: TRBV11-2; J gene: TRBJ2-3; CDR3 protein: CASSLPGLYTDTQYF; CDR3 DNA: TGTGCCAGCAGCCTACCGGGACTTTACACAGATACGCAGTATTTT
D gene: -; clone size: many; V gene: TRBV28; J gene: TRBJ2-1; CDR3 protein: CASSNSGAYNEQFF; CDR3 DNA: TGTGCCAGCAGTAACTCGGGAGCCTACAATGAGCAGTTCTTC
D gene: TRBD1; clone size: once; V gene: TRBV29-1; J gene: TRBJ2-3; CDR3 protein: CSTWDSLTDTQYF; CDR3 DNA: TGCAGCACCTGGGACAGCCTCACAGATACGCAGTATTTT
D gene: TRBD2; clone size: -; V gene: TRBV13; J gene: TRBJ2-5; CDR3 protein: CASSWEQASGRGAETQYF; CDR3 DNA: TGTGCCAGCAGCTGGGAACAGGCTAGCGGGAGAGGAGCAGAGACCCAGTACTTC
D gene: TRBD1; clone size: -; V gene: TRBV6-5; J gene: TRBJ2-4; CDR3 protein: CASSPRGDRLAKNIQYF; CDR3 DNA: TGTGCCAGCAGTCCTAGAGGGGACAGACTAGCCAAAAACATTCAGTACTTC
D gene: -; clone size: few; V gene: TRBV2; J gene: TRBJ1-2; CDR3 protein: CASSSDTVNYGYTF; CDR3 DNA: TGTGCCAGCAGTTCGGACACCGTCAACTATGGCTACACCTTC
D gene: TRBD2; clone size: -; V gene: TRBV19; J gene: TRBJ2-1; CDR3 protein: CASSRTSFGNEQFF; CDR3 DNA: TGTGCCAGTAGCCGGACTAGTTTCGGGAATGAGCAGTTCTTC
D gene: -; clone size: few; V gene: TRBV20-1; J gene: TRBJ2-5; CDR3 protein: CSASPGGRGKETQYF; CDR3 DNA: TGCAGTGCTAGCCCAGGGGGGAGGGGAAAAGAGACCCAGTACTTC
D gene: -; clone size: many; V gene: TRBV28; J gene: TRBJ1-5; CDR3 protein: CASSQIGGSNQPQHF; CDR3 DNA: TGTGCCAGCAGTCAAATAGGGGGTAGCAATCAGCCCCAGCATTTT
D gene: -; clone size: -; V gene: TRBV20-1; J gene: TRBJ2-3; CDR3 protein: CSAPSATQYF; CDR3 DNA: TGCAGTGCCCCTTCTGCTACGCAGTATTTT
D gene: -; clone size: many; V gene: TRBV28; J gene: TRBJ2-7; CDR3 protein: CASSRVFNYEQYF; CDR3 DNA: TGTGCCAGCAGCCGGGTCTTTAACTACGAGCAGTACTTC
D gene: -; clone size: -; V gene: TRBV7-9; J gene: TRBJ2-7; CDR3 protein: CASSTRAWEQYF; CDR3 DNA: TGTGCCAGCAGCACCAGGGCCTGGGAGCAGTACTTC
D gene: -; clone size: -; V gene: TRBV5-1; J gene: TRBJ2-1; CDR3 protein: CASGGQVGEQFF; CDR3 DNA: TGCGCCAGTGGGGGTCAGGTTGGTGAGCAGTTCTTC
D gene: TRBD1; clone size: many; V gene: TRBV12-3/TRBV12-4; J gene: TRBJ2-5; CDR3 protein: CASSKTGIGETQYF; CDR3 DNA: TGTGCCAGCAGTAAGACAGGGATCGGAGAGACCCAGTACTTC